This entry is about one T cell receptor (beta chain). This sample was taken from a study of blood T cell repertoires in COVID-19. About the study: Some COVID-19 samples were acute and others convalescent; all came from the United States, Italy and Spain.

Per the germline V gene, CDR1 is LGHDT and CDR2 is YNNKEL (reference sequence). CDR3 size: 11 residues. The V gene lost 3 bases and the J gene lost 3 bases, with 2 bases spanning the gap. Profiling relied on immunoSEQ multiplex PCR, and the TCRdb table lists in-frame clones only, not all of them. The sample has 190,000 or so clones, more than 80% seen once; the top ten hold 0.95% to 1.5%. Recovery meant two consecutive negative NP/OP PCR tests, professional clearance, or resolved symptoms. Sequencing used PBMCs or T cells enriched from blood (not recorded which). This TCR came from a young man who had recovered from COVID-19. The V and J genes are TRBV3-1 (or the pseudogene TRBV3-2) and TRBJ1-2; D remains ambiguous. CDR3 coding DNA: TGTGCCAGCAGCCACGACTATGGCTACACCTTC. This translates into CASSHDYGYTF.